This T cell receptor (beta chain) is from a study of T cells in Graves' hyperthyroidism and ophthalmopathy. General study points: Before onset, by a median of approximately 5.9 months, the model predicted ophthalmopathy.

The investigators amplified TCR beta CDR3 regions from RNA transcripts. In the first-round RT-PCR of the TCR CDR3, the HTBI primer set was used. MiXCR was run by TCRdb on the multiplex PCR reads, yielding one entry per CDR3 protein. In the table there are around 350,000 distinct CDR3 sequences, 19% of which are singletons. This clonotype has a count of ten or more. Antigen: not known. Germline V gene data show CDR1 as MNHEY and CDR2 as SMNVEV (reference sequence). The CDR3 covers 14 residues. With 4 bases removed from V and 8 bases from J, the gap between germline ends came to 17 bases. The specimen sequenced was blood. The chain recombines TRBV27 with TRBJ1-2, with TRBD1 as a possible D gene (5 bases). The sequence derives from a woman in her late teens or twenties with Graves' hyperthyroidism. Here the CDR3 reads CASSSRTPGGGYTF. CDR3 DNA: TGTGCCAGCAGTTCCAGGACCCCTGGGGGGGGCTACACCTTC.